This T cell receptor beta chain is from a study of cytomegalovirus exposure and HLA in healthy donors. The germline V gene has CDR1 MNHNY and CDR2 SVGAGI (reference sequence). V lost 11 bases, J lost 6 bases, and 13 bases lay in between. The CDR3 loop spans 12 amino acids. The PCR was carried out with 60 Vbeta primers and 13 Jbeta primers. TCRdb's copy holds only in-frame clones and misses some; the assay was immunoSEQ multiplex PCR. This table holds around 100,000 clones, roughly 85% found once. The genes are TRBV6-6 and TRBJ2-2; D might be TRBD2 (6 bases). The TCR comes from a man in his forties or fifties in good health and CMV-seronegative. The sample consisted of PBMCs. The CDR3 here is CAAGLSSGELFF. CDR3 coding DNA: TGTGCCGCCGGACTATCGTCCGGGGAGCTGTTTTTT.